Listed below are T cell receptor beta chains from one sample, sequenced in a study of control samples from healthy donors and cancer patients. The table came from immunoSEQ multiplex PCR; TCRdb's copy has only in-frame clones and leaves some out. The sample carries approximately 100,000 clones, roughly 90% recorded once. Sequenced: blood. These TCRs come from a human donor in good health. The donor label of this sample is uncertain. Each CDR3 is given with its conserved first and last residue. A D gene is named only where the DNA matches it firmly.

TRBV29-1 TRBD1 CSVDTGGFHNEQFF
TRBV5-4 TRBD1 CASRGTGTEAFF
TRBV5-6 NA CASSFTQTTDTQYF
TRBV4-3 NA CASSQDGMGRADTQYF
TRBV6-1 NA CASSELEGANYGYTF
TRBV19 NA CASSMGASNTEAFF
TRBV6-2/TRBV6-3 TRBD1 CASSSKTGAKNIQYF
TRBV12-3/TRBV12-4 TRBD1 CASSVTGEAFF
TRBV7-9 TRBD1 CASSLEGQGAQPQHF
TRBV19 NA CASSRTENYGYTF
TRBV6-6 NA CASSFVSGKETQYF
TRBV28 TRBD1 CASSLSPMDREQPQHF
TRBV6-5 TRBD1 CASSRQGGNTEAFF
TRBV3-1/TRBV3-2 TRBD1 CASSQPTGTGAGYTF
TRBV9 TRBD2 CASSAAGGLQETQYF
TRBV7-2 NA CASSLDQGPRSPLHF
TRBV7-3 NA CASSARDSWGTDTQYF
TRBV5-1 TRBD1 CASSSTGNYGYTF
TRBV28 TRBD1 CASSSPYGTGDEKLFF
TRBV9 NA CASSVDRDTGELFF
TRBV25-1 NA CASERQGAYEQYF
TRBV6-5 NA CATKPAGARDGYTF
TRBV10-3 NA CAISESGNTIYF
TRBV7-9 NA CASSFSGNTIYF
TRBV20-1 NA CSARGSNEQFF
TRBV20-1 NA CSARQGDEQFF
TRBV19 NA CASSANQETQYF
TRBV7-8 NA CASSLADSSYEQYF
TRBV5-1 NA CASSLEQRREAFF
TRBV6-4 TRBD1 CASSKGTGGADTQYF
TRBV5-1 TRBD2 CASSSEVREGIGELFF
TRBV7-8 TRBD1 CASSLGTGGAGYTF
TRBV12-3/TRBV12-4 NA CASSYSTGELFF
TRBV5-1 NA CASSLEGISNQPQHF
TRBV24-1 NA CATSDWGSGELFF
TRBV6-2/TRBV6-3 NA CASSSTVPGAQGNTIYF
TRBV7-2 TRBD2 CASSLGGGATDTQYF
TRBV13 TRBD1 CASSEDRAGNTIYF
TRBV29-1 NA CSVVFRQTQETQYF
TRBV5-1 NA CASSFPGDGSGELFF
TRBV28 TRBD1 CASSTPGGSNQPQHF
TRBV5-6 TRBD2 CASSLQRGVLTSTDTQYF
TRBV4-1 TRBD1 CASSPTPTGSRHRGYGYTF
TRBV18 TRBD1 CASSPRDRGKDQPQHF
TRBV6-2/TRBV6-3 TRBD1 CASSYPTGGATNGYTF
TRBV15 NA CATSRDSTSRDISSGNTIYF
TRBV4-3 TRBD1 CASSQRDRGNEKLFF
TRBV11-2 NA CASSLRGLSAKNIQYF
TRBV10-2 NA CASSELARGTEAFF
TRBV6-5 NA CASRGRMNTEAFF
TRBV19 NA CASSELDRNEQFF
TRBV3-1/TRBV3-2 TRBD2 CASSHYSGGGNEQFF
TRBV19 TRBD2 CASTSSGGVWDTQYF
TRBV24-1 NA CATSDPNGGGTQYF
TRBV4-1 NA CASSQVGSNQPQHF